A selection of T cell receptor beta chains follows, all from one sample in a study of blood T cell repertoires in COVID-19. Only in-frame clones appear in the TCRdb table, and some are missing; sequencing was by immunoSEQ multiplex PCR. The sample includes 200,000 to 300,000 clones, roughly 90% of them seen just once. The sequencing input was peripheral blood. The receptors come from a human donor in a cohort sampled during active COVID-19. Each CDR3 is given with its conserved first and last residue. D genes are given only for firm matches.

>TRBD2|TRBJ2-7|TRBV30
TGTGCCTGGAGGAGGATTAGCGGGTCCTACGAGCAGTACTTC
CAWRRISGSYEQYF
>-|TRBJ2-7|TRBV28
TGTGCCAGCACGGGTCGGGAGATGTCCTACGAGCAGTACTTC
CASTGREMSYEQYF
>TRBD1|TRBJ2-7|TRBV6-5
TGTGCCAGCAGCCTAGGGACAGGGGGGTCCTACGAGCAGTACTTC
CASSLGTGGSYEQYF
>TRBD2|TRBJ2-1|TRBV5-1
TGCGCCAGCACCCCTCTGGGTAGCGGGGGGTCCTACAATGAGCAGTTCTTC
CASTPLGSGGSYNEQFF
>-|TRBJ1-2|TRBV10-3
TGTGCCATCAGTGAAGGCCAGGGGAGTAGCTACACCTTC
CAISEGQGSSYTF
>-|TRBJ2-7|TRBV18
TGTGCCAGCTCGATGGCGGGGCCCGAGCAGTACTTC
CASSMAGPEQYF
>TRBD1|TRBJ1-5|TRBV27
TGTGCCAGCAGTCTGAGGACAGGGGCTATTCAGCCCCAGCATTTT
CASSLRTGAIQPQHF
>-|TRBJ1-1|TRBV7-9
TGTGCCAGCAGCCCCTCCACCGGGCCTAGGGGGGCTTTCTTT
CASSPSTGPRGAFF
>-|TRBJ1-6|TRBV9
TGTGCCAGCAGCGTAGATCTCCTAAGCTCCTATAATTCACCCCTCCACTTT
CASSVDLLSSYNSPLHF
>-|TRBJ1-1|TRBV28
TGTGCCAGCAGTTTACGGGGTCTGAACACTGAAGCTTTCTTT
CASSLRGLNTEAFF
>TRBD1|TRBJ1-2|TRBV7-9
TGTGCCAGCAGCTTGGGCGGACAGGGGCTCAGAGCTAACTATGGCTACACCTTC
CASSLGGQGLRANYGYTF
>-|TRBJ1-1|TRBV30
TGTGCCTGGAGTTCGCAGGAAAACACTGAAGCTTTCTTT
CAWSSQENTEAFF